This TCR beta chain was found in a study of identical twins. The donor group consisted entirely of healthy Caucasians. TCRdb reprocessed the 5' RACE reads via MiXCR and lists one record per CDR3 protein. The sample records 1.5 million to 2 million distinct CDR3 sequences, about 32% being singletons. V was pared by 0 bases and J by 2 bases, with 5 bases of the junction left unmatched. Germline V gene lookup returns CDR1 SGDLS and CDR2 YYNGEE. CDR3 length equals 17 residues. This chain connects TRBV9 to TRBJ2-5; 12 positions agree with TRBD2. The sequenced sample was cord blood. The sequence derives from a newborn girl in good health. This CDR3 reads CASSVGGTSGPQETQYF. The DNA for the CDR3 is TGTGCCAGCAGCGTAGGCGGGACTAGCGGGCCGCAAGAGACCCAGTACTTC.